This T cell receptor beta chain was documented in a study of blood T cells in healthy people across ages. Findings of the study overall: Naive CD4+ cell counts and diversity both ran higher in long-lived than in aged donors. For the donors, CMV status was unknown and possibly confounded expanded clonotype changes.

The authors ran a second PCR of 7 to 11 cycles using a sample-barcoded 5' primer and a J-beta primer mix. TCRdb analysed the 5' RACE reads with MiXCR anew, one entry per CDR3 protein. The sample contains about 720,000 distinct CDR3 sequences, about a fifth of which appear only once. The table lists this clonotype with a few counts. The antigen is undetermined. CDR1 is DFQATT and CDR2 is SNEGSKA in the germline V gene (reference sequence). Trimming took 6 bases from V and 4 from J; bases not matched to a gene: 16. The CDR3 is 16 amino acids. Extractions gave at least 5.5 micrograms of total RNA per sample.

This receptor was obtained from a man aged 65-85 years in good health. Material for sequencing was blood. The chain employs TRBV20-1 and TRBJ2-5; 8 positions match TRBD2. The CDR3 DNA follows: TGCAGTGCCGCCCCGGGTACTAGCGGATTTGGAGAGACCCAGTACTTC. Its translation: CSAAPGTSGFGETQYF.